This record looks at one T cell receptor (beta chain) sequence and its context. The sample comes from a study of shared clonotypes between healthy human individuals. Trimming at V came to 3 bases and at J to 5 bases, leaving 7 bases not matched to a gene. CDR3 size: 15 residues. In germline, CDR1 is LGHNA, CDR2 YSLEER. Sequencing was performed with immunoSEQ multiplex PCR; in TCRdb, only in-frame clones are kept and a portion is missing. The data contain 2,500,000 or so clones, about 92% of them singletons. The receptor comes from a man aged 18 to 29 in good health. Sequencing was done on a sample of naive CD4+ T cells sorted from blood. As for subset: CD45RA+ positively selected. The chain is built from TRBV4-3 and TRBJ2-1; 7 nucleotides align to TRBD1. The CDR3 here is CASSHKGANHNEQFF. CDR3 nucleotides: TGCGCCAGCAGCCATAAGGGGGCGAATCACAATGAGCAGTTCTTC.